The 9 T cell receptor beta chains below were found in one sample sequenced in a study of radiation and T cells in renal cell carcinoma. Documented time point: blood 2 weeks post-SBRT. Treatment indicated: 15 Gy SBRT to primary tumor, nephrectomy 4 weeks later. This table comes from immunoSEQ multiplex PCR, and its TCRdb copy is limited to in-frame clones, with some not included. The table shows about 47,000 clones, with more than 80% occurring only once. The sequenced sample was blood, obtained from a patient whose treatment included radiotherapy and nephrectomy. The receptors originated from a woman aged 70-85 years with renal cell carcinoma.

This clone appeared a few times. This chain uses TRBV11-2 with TRBJ2-7, with D uncertain. V lost 2 bases and J 2 bases, leaving 13 bases between the germline ends. Germline loops: CDR1 SGHAT, CDR2 FQNNGV. The CDR3 extends over 15 amino acids. CDR3: CASSLSGSATYEQYF. The CDR3 nucleotides read TGTGCCAGCAGCTTATCTGGGTCGGCAACCTACGAGCAGTACTTC.

This chain uses TRBV7-8 with TRBJ1-1; D gene unclear. The V end was cut by 6 bases, the J end by 0 bases, with 14 bases between. Germline V CDR1 and CDR2: SGHVS, FQNEAQ. CDR3 length equals 15 residues. CDR3 protein: CASRSHAQMNTEAFF. The CDR3 DNA reads TGTGCCAGCAGATCCCACGCTCAGATGAACACTGAAGCTTTCTTT.

The gene calls are TRBV2 and TRBJ2-5; no reliable D call. The CDR3 has 10 amino acids. V was clipped by 5 bases and J by 2 bases, with 0 bases between them. CDR1 and CDR2 from the germline V gene are SNHLY and FYNNEI. The CDR3 nucleotides are TGTGCCAGCAGTCAAGAGACCCAGTACTTC. Amino acids: CASSQETQYF.

The rearrangement links TRBV7-9 to TRBJ1-2; 7 positions match TRBD1. The germline V gene encodes CDR1 SEHNR and CDR2 FQNEAQ (reference sequence). After removal of 3 bases from V and 4 bases from J, the junction contained 5 bases not matched to a gene. The CDR3 covers 14 residues. CDR3 loop: CASSFRGELYGYTF. Written as DNA, the CDR3 is TGTGCCAGCAGCTTCAGGGGGGAGCTCTATGGCTACACCTTC.

Comment on this clone: The junction shows a germline mismatch at one end, possibly a read error. The rearrangement uses TRBV5-1 and TRBJ2-5; 8 nucleotides agree with TRBD2. The CDR3 totals 17 residues. Germline V gene data show CDR1 as SGHRS and CDR2 as YFSETQ. The CDR3 bases are TGCGCCCGCAGCTTGGCCTATACCGGGGGGGGGCAAGAGACCCAGTACTTC. The encoded protein is CARSLAYTGGGQETQYF.

The rearrangement uses TRBV5-6 and TRBJ2-2; TRBD1 is a possible D gene (6 bases). Germline CDR1 is SGHDT and CDR2 is YYEEEE. V was clipped by 4 bases and J by 0 bases, with 13 bases between them. The CDR3 consists of 16 residues. The CDR3 sequence is CASSPRTDTNTGELFF. The CDR3 DNA reads TGTGCCAGCAGCCCCCGGACAGATACGAACACCGGGGAGCTGTTTTTT.

The V and J genes are TRBV27 and TRBJ1-6, with D possibly matching TRBD1 (6 bases). Trimming took off 8 bases at V and 11 bases at J, with 13 bases between the two ends. This CDR3 is built from 12 residues. The germline gives CDR1 MNHEY, CDR2 SMNVEV (reference sequence). The CDR3 sequence is CASGLQGTPLHF. The CDR3 DNA sequence: TGTGCCAGCGGCTTACAGGGTACACCCCTCCACTTT.

This chain's CDR3 is CASSLAGGGNQPQHF. The DNA of the CDR3 is TGTGCCAGCAGCTTAGCCGGGGGGGGCAATCAGCCCCAGCATTTT. The chain links TRBV7-2 to TRBJ1-5, with D possibly matching TRBD1 (5 bases). The CDR3 spans 15 residues. Germline-derived CDR1 and CDR2 are SGHTA and FQGNSA. V shed 0 bases and J shed 2 bases, with 8 bases lying between them.

The chain couples TRBV7-3 to TRBJ2-2; D is unresolved. With 7 bases removed from V and 1 base from J, the gap between germline ends came to 7 bases. The CDR3 is 13 residues long. Germline CDR1 is SGHTA and CDR2 is FQGTGA. The CDR3 spells CASTDRNTGELFF. The DNA for the CDR3 is TGTGCCAGCACCGACCGGAACACCGGGGAGCTGTTTTTT.